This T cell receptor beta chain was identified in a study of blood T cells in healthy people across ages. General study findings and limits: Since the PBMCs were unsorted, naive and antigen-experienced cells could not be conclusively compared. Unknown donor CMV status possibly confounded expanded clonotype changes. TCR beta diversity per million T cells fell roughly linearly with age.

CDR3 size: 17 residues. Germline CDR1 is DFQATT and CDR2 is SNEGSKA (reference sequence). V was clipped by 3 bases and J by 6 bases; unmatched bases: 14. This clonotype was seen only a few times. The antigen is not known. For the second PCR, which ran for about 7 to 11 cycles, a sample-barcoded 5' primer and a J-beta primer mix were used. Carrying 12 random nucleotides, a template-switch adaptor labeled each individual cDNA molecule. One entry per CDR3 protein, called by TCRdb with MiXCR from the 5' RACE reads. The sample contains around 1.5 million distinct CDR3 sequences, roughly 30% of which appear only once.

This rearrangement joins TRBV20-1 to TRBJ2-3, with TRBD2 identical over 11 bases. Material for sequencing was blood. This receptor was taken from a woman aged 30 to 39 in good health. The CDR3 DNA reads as TGCAGTGCTAGCCCTCGCCTTCTAGCGGGGGGAAGCGATACGCAGTATTTT. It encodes CSASPRLLAGGSDTQYF.